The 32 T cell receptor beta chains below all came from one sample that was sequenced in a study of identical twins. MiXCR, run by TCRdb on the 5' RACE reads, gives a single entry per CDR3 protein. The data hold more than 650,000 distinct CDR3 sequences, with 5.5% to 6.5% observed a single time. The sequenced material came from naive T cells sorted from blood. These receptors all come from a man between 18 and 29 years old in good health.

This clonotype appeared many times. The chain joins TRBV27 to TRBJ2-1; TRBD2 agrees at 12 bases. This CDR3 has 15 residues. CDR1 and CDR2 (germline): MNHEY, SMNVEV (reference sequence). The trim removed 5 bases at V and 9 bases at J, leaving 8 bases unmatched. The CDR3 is CASSPLAGGPIEQFF. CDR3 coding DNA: TGTGCCAGCAGTCCTCTAGCGGGAGGGCCCATTGAGCAGTTCTTC.

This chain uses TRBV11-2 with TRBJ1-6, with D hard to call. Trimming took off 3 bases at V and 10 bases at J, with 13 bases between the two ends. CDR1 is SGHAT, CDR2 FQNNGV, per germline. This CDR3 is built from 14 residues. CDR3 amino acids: CASSLVSGNSPLHF. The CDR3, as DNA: TGTGCCAGCAGCTTGGTATCGGGGAACTCACCCCTCCACTTT.

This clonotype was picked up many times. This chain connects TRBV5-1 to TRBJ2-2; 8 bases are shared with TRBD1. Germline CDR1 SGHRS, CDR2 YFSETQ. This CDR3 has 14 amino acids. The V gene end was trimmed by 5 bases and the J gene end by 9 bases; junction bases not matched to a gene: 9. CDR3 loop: CASRPGQGRRELFF. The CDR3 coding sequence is TGCGCCAGCAGGCCTGGACAGGGACGGAGGGAGCTGTTTTTT.

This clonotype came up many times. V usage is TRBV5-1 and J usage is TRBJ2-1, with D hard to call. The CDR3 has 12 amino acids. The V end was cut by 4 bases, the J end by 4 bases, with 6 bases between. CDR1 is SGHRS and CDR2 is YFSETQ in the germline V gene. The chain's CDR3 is CASSADYNEQFF. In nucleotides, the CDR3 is TGCGCCAGCAGCGCCGATTACAATGAGCAGTTCTTC.

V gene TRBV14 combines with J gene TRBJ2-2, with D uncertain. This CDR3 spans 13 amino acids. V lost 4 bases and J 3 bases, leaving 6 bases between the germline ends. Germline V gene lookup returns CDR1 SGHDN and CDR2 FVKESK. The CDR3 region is CASSPDHTGELFF. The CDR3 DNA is TGTGCCAGCAGCCCGGACCACACCGGGGAGCTGTTTTTT.

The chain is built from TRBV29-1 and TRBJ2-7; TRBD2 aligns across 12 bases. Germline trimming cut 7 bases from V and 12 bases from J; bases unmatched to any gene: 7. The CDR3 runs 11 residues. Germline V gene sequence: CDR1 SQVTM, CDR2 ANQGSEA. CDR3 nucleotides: TGCAGCGCCGAAACTAGCGGGAGGATGTACGTC. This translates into CSAETSGRMYV.

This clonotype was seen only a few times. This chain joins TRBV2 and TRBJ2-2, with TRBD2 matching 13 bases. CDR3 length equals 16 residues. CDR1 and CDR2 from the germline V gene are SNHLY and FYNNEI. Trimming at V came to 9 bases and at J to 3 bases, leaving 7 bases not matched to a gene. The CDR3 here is CARWTSGRGDTGELFF. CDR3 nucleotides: TGTGCCAGATGGACTAGCGGGAGAGGAGACACCGGGGAGCTGTTTTTT.

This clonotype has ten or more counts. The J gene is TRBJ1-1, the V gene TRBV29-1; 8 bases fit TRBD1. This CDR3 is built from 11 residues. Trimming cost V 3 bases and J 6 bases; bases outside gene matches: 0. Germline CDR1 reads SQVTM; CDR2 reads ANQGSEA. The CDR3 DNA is TGCAGCGTTGACAGGGGGCCTGAAGCTTTCTTT. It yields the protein CSVDRGPEAFF.

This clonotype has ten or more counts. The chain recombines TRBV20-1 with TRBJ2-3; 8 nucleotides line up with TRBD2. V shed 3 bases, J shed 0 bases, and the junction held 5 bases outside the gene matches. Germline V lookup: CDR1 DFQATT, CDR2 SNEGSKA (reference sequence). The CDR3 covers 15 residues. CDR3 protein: CSASKASGSTDTQYF. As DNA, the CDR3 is TGCAGTGCTAGTAAGGCTAGCGGGAGCACAGATACGCAGTATTTT.

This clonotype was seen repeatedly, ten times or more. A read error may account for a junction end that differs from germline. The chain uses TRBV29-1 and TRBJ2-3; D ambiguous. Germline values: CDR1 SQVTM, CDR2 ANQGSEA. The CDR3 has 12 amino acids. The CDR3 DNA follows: TGCAGCGTGGAAGCTAGCACAGATACGCAGTATTTT. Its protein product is CSVEASTDTQYF.

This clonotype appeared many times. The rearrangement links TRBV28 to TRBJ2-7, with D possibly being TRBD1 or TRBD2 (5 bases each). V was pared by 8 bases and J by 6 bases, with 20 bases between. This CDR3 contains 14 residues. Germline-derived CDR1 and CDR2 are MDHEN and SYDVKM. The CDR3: CASEGVGERGEQYF. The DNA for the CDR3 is TGTGCCAGCGAGGGTGTGGGCGAAAGGGGCGAGCAGTACTTC.

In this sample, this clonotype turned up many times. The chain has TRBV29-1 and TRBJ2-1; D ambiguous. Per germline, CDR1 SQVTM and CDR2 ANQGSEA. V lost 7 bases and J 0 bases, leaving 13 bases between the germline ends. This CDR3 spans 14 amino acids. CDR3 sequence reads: CSALPESSYNEQFF. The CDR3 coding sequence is TGCAGCGCCCTGCCCGAAAGCTCCTACAATGAGCAGTTCTTC.

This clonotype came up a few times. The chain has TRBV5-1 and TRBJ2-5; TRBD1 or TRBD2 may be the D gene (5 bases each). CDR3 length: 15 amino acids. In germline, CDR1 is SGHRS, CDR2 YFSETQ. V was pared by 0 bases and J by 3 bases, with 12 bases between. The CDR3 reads CASSLDVGRKETQYF. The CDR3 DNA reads TGCGCCAGCAGCTTGGATGTGGGACGGAAAGAGACCCAGTACTTC.

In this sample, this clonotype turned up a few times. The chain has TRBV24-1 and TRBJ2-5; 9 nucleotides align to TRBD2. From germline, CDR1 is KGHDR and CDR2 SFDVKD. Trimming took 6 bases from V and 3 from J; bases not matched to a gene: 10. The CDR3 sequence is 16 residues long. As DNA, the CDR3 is TGTGCCACCAGTAGGCGTAGCGGGGGAGAAAAAGAGACCCAGTACTTC. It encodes CATSRRSGGEKETQYF.

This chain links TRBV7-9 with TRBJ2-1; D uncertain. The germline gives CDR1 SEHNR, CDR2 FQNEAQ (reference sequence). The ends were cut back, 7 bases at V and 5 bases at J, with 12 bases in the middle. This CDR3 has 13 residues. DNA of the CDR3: TGTGCCAGCACCATTAGCAGCAACAATGAGCAGTTCTTC. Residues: CASTISSNNEQFF.

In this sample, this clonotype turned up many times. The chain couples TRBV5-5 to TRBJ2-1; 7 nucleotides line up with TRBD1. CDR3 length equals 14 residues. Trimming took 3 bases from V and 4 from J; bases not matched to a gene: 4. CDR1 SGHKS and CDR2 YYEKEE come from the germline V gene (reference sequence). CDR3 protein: CASSYTTGYNEQFF. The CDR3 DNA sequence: TGTGCCAGCAGCTACACGACAGGGTACAATGAGCAGTTCTTC.

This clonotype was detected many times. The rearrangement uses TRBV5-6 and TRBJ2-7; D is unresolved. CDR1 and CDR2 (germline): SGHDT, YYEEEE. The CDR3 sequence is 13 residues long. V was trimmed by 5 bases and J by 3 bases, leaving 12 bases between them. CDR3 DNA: TGTGCCAGCAGACCTCGACATGGCTACGAGCAGTACTTC. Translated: CASRPRHGYEQYF.

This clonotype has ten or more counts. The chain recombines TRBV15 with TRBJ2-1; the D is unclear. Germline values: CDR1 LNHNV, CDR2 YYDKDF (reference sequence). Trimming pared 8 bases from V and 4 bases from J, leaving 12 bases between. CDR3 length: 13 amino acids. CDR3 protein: CATGLTRYNEQFF. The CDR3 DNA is TGTGCCACCGGATTGACTCGGTACAATGAGCAGTTCTTC.

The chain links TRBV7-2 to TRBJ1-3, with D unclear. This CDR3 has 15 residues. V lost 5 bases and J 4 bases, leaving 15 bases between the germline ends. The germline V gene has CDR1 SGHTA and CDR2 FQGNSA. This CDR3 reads CASSDSPGWGNTIYF. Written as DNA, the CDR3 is TGTGCCAGCAGCGACTCCCCGGGGTGGGGAAACACCATATATTTT.

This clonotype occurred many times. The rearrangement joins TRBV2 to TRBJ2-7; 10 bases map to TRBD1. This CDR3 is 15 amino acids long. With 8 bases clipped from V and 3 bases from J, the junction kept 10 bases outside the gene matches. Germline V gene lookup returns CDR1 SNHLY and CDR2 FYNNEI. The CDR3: CASDRDRGSSYEQYF. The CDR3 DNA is TGTGCCAGCGATCGGGACAGGGGTAGTAGCTACGAGCAGTACTTC.

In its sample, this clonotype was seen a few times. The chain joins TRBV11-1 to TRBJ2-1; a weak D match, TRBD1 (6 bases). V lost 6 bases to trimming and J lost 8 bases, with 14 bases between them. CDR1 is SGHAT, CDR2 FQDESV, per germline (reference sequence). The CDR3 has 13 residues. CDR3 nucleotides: TGTGCCAGCAGGTACAAGACAGGTGATGAGCAGTTCTTC. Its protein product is CASRYKTGDEQFF.

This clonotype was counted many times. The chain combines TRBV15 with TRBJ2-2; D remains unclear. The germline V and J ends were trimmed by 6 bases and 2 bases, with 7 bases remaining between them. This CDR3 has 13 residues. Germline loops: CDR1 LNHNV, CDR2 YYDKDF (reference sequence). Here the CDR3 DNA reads TGTGCCACCAGTCCCTATAACACCGGGGAGCTGTTTTTT. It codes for CATSPYNTGELFF.

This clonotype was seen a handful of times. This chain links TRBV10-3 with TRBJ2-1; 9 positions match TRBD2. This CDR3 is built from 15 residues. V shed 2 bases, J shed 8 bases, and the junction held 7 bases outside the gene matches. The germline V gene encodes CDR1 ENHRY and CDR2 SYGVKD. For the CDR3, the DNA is TGTGCCATCAGTGAGGATAGCGGGAGATTAGATGAGCAGTTCTTC. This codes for CAISEDSGRLDEQFF.

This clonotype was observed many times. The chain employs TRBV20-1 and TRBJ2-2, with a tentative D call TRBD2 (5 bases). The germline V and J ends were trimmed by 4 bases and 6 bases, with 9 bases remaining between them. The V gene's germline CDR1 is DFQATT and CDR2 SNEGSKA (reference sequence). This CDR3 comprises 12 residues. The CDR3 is CSATKGAGELFF. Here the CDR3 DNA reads TGCAGTGCTACTAAGGGAGCCGGGGAGCTGTTTTTT.

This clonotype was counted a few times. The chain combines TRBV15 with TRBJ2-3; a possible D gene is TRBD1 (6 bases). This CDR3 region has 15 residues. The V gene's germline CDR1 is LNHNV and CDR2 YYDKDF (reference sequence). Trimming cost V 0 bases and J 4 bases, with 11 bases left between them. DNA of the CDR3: TGTGCCACCAGCAGAGATGTTTCAGGGGCAGATACGCAGTATTTT. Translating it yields CATSRDVSGADTQYF.

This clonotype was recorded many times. The CDR3 is CSAALIPGQGKLFF. The CDR3 coding sequence is TGCAGTGCCGCACTTATACCGGGACAAGGAAAACTGTTTTTT. V usage is TRBV20-1 and J usage is TRBJ1-4, with D possibly matching TRBD1 (6 bases). The CDR3 loop spans 14 amino acids. V was cut by 6 bases and J by 10 bases, with 21 bases left in between. Germline V lookup: CDR1 DFQATT, CDR2 SNEGSKA (reference sequence).

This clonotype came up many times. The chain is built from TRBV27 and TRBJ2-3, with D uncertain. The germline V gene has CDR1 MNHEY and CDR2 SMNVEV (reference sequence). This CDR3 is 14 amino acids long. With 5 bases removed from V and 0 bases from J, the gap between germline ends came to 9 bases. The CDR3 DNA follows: TGTGCCAGCAGTCCCCTCTCTAGCACAGATACGCAGTATTTT. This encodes CASSPLSSTDTQYF.

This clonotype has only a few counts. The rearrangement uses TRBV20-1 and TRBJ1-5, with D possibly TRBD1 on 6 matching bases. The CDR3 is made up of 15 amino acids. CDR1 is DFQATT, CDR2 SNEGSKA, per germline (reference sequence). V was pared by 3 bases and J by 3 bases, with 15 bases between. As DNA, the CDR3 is TGCAGTGCTAGCCGGGGGCCGGGACCCAATCAGCCCCAGCATTTT. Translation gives CSASRGPGPNQPQHF.

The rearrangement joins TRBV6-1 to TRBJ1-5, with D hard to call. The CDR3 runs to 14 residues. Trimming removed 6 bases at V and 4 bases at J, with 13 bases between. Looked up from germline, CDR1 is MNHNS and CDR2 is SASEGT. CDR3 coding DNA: TGTGCCAGCAGCCCGGGGTGGAGAAATCAGCCCCAGCATTTT. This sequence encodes CASSPGWRNQPQHF.

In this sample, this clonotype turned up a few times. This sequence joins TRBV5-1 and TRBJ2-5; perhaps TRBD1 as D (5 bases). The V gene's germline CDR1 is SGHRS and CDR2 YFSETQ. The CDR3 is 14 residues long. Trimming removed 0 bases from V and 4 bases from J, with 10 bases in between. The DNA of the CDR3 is TGCGCCAGCAGCTTGGGGCAGGGCCCAGAGACCCAGTACTTC. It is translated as CASSLGQGPETQYF.

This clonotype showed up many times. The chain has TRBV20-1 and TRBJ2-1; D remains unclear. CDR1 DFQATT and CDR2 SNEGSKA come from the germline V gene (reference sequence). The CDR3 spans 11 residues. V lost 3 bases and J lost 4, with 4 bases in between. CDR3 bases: TGCAGTGCTAGGCCTTACAATGAGCAGTTCTTC. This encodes CSARPYNEQFF.

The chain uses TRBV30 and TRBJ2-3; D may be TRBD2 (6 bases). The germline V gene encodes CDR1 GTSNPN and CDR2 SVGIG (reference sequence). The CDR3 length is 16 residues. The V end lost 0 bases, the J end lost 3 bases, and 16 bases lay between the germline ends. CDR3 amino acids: CAWSVGGSVGTDTQYF. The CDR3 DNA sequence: TGTGCCTGGAGTGTAGGAGGGAGCGTAGGGACAGATACGCAGTATTTT.